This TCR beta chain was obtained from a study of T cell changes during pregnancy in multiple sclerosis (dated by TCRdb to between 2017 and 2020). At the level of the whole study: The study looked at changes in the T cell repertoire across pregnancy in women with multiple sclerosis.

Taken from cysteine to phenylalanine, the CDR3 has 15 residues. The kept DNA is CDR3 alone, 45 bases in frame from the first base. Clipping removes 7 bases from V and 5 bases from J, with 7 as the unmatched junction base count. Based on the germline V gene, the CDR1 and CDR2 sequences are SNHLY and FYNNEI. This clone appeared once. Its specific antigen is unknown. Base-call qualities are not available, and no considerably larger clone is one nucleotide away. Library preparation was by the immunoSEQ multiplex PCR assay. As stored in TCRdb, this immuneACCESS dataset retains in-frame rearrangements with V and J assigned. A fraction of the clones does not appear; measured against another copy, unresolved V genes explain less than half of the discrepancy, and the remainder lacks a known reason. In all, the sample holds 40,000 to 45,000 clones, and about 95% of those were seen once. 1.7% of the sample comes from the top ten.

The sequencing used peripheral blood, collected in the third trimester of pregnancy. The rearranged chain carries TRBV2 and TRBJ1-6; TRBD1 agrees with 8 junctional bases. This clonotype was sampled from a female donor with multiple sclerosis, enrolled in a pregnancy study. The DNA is TGTGCCAGCATCGGGGACAGGACCAATAATTCACCCCTCCACTTT. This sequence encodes CASIGDRTNNSPLHF.